One T cell receptor beta chain is described in this entry. This record comes from a study of blood T cell repertoires in COVID-19. Clones were sequenced by immunoSEQ multiplex PCR, and TCRdb holds only the in-frame ones, with some missing. The profile shows fewer than 400,000 clones, 85% to 90% of them singletons. Sequences were obtained from peripheral blood. This TCR was sampled from a human donor in a cohort sampled during active COVID-19.

CDR3: CASSPLPSARGNQYF. Written as DNA, the CDR3 is TGTGCCAGCAGCCCGCTGCCTTCCGCTAGGGGGAATCAGTACTTC. The rearrangement links TRBV7-2 to TRBJ2-4; TRBD1 might be the D (6 bases). Germline V CDR1 and CDR2: SGHTA, FQGNSA. The length of the CDR3 is 15 residues. V lost 5 bases and J lost 12, with 23 bases in between.